These 27 T cell receptor beta chains originate from one sample sequenced in a study of metastatic and nonmetastatic thyroid tumors (dated by TCRdb to 2020 to 2021). No patient had received any treatment before thyroid surgery. Library prep was done by PCR. TCRdb names Illumina HiSeq 4000 as the instrument used. TCRdb reprocessed the public reads (quality trimming at Q25 with fastp, clone calling with MiXCR) and kept in-frame beta chains. In this sample the table shows about 32,000 clones, about a sixth of which occur a single time. The top ten clones comprise 10% to 13% of the sample. Sequenced material: blood. The receptor source for this set is a female donor with papillary thyroid cancer or a benign thyroid nodule (not recorded which). Some clones in this sample may be carry-over from other donors' samples.

The V and J genes are TRBV11-3 and TRBJ2-5; 8 nucleotides match TRBD1. Germline trimming cut 4 bases from V and 5 bases from J; bases unmatched to any gene: 6. The CDR3 has 14 residues. Germline V gene sequence: CDR1 SGHNT, CDR2 YENEEA. The CDR3 region has the DNA TGTGCCAGCAGCTATGGACAGGGCTTTGAGACCCAGTACTTC. Amino acids: CASSYGQGFETQYF.

The table lists this clone with many counts. In the same sample, other DNA sequences code for this CDR3. The V call is TRBV6-5, the J call TRBJ1-1; D gene ambiguous. Germline CDR1 MNHEY, CDR2 SVGAGI. V lost 2 bases and J 6 bases, leaving 7 bases between the germline ends. This CDR3 spans 12 amino acids. The CDR3 spells CASSYGRPEAFF. The CDR3 region has the DNA TGTGCCAGCAGTTACGGACGGCCTGAAGCTTTCTTT.

This clone was observed at least ten times. The sample contains more than one DNA sequence encoding this CDR3. The chain links TRBV10-3 to TRBJ2-3; 9 bases are a match to TRBD1. V was pared by 3 bases and J by 2 bases, with 18 bases of the junction left unmatched. The CDR3 has 20 amino acids. The germline CDR1 and CDR2 sequences are ENHRY and SYGVKD. CDR3 bases: TGTGCCATCAGTGAAAGGAGCGGGGTGCAAGGGACAGGGCTCACAGATACGCAGTATTTT. This sequence encodes CAISERSGVQGTGLTDTQYF.

This clone was detected ten times or more. The rearrangement links TRBV5-4 to TRBJ2-5, with D uncertain. Trimming shortened V by 4 bases and J by 3 bases, and 10 bases separated the two germline ends. Germline values: CDR1 SGHNT, CDR2 YYREEE (reference sequence). The CDR3 has 13 residues. The CDR3 nucleotides are TGTGCCAGCAGCCGGGCAGTAGAAGAGACCCAGTACTTC. Encoded protein: CASSRAVEETQYF.

Ten or more counts support this clone. This chain joins TRBV6-6 and TRBJ1-5, with D perhaps TRBD1 (5 bases). The V end was cut by 5 bases, the J end by 9 bases, with 32 bases between. The CDR3 sequence is 19 residues long. Germline V gene sequence: CDR1 MNHNY, CDR2 SVGAGI (reference sequence). This chain's CDR3 is CASSPLHLVTGPAWWPQHF. Written as DNA, the CDR3 is TGTGCCAGCAGTCCACTCCATCTGGTTACAGGTCCAGCTTGGTGGCCCCAGCATTTT.

This clone was observed at least ten times. The sample carries other DNA sequences with the same CDR3. The chain combines TRBV11-3 with TRBJ2-5; 7 positions agree with TRBD1. There are 16 residues in the CDR3. Germline V lookup: CDR1 SGHNT, CDR2 YENEEA. With 1 base clipped from V and 3 bases from J, the junction kept 8 bases outside the gene matches. This chain's CDR3 is CASSLGLQGPEETQYF. CDR3 coding DNA: TGTGCCAGCAGCTTAGGATTACAGGGGCCAGAAGAGACCCAGTACTTC.

The table lists this clone with many counts. V and J are TRBV30 and TRBJ2-5; D may be TRBD2 (6 bases). The CDR3 totals 13 residues. Per germline, CDR1 GTSNPN and CDR2 SVGIG (reference sequence). V dropped 3 bases and J dropped 5 bases, with 13 bases sitting between them. The CDR3: CAWSVGGSETQYF. In DNA form, the CDR3 reads TGTGCCTGGAGCGTGGGGGGTTCGGAGACCCAGTACTTC.

For this clone: A much larger clone differs from this one at a single base, so this may be a read error. This CDR3 reads CASSLEVGVQTQYF. DNA for the CDR3: TGTGCCAGCAGCTTAGAGGTCGGGGTACAGACCCAGTACTTC. The chain has TRBV11-2 and TRBJ2-5; perhaps TRBD2 as D (5 bases). Germline CDR1 and CDR2: SGHAT and FQNNGV. CDR3 length equals 14 residues. With 0 bases removed from V and 6 bases from J, the gap between germline ends came to 11 bases.

This clone occurred many times. This sample also contains other DNA sequences that code for the same CDR3. This chain connects TRBV9 to TRBJ2-1; 11 bases match TRBD2. Losses at the gene ends were 3 bases for V and 7 bases for J; bases not matched to a gene: 9. This CDR3 has 16 residues. Per germline, CDR1 SGDLS and CDR2 YYNGEE. Written as DNA, the CDR3 is TGTGCCAGCAGCGCGAGATCCGGGACTAGCGGAAATGAGCAGTTCTTC. Protein product: CASSARSGTSGNEQFF.

Concerning this clone: The conserved closing phenylalanine or tryptophan is absent in this CDR3, likely reflecting a read error. The chain couples TRBV2 to TRBJ2-3, with a tentative D call TRBD1 (6 bases). The CDR3 is made up of 14 amino acids. With 10 bases removed from V and 1 base from J, the gap between germline ends came to 15 bases. Germline CDR1 SNHLY, CDR2 FYNNEI. CDR3 loop: CATSGGLGTDTQYI. In nucleotides, the CDR3 is TGTGCCACGTCTGGGGGCCTGGGCACAGATACGCAGTATATT.

This clone was counted ten times or more. The chain recombines TRBV10-3 with TRBJ2-3; D gene ambiguous. V lost 2 bases, J lost 0 bases, and 9 bases lay in between. The germline gives CDR1 ENHRY, CDR2 SYGVKD. The length of the CDR3 is 15 residues. CDR3 DNA: TGTGCCATCAGTGAGGTGGCAAGAAGCACAGATACGCAGTATTTT. Its protein product is CAISEVARSTDTQYF.

This clone has a count of ten or more. The chain recombines TRBV7-9 with TRBJ1-2; TRBD1 is a possible D gene (5 bases). Trimming left V 5 bases short and J 4 bases short, with 8 bases between. The CDR3 is 12 residues long. CDR1 is SEHNR, CDR2 FQNEAQ, per germline (reference sequence). DNA for the CDR3: TGTGCCAGCAGCCCGGGGACCTATGGCTACACCTTC. Translation gives CASSPGTYGYTF.

This sequence joins TRBV18 and TRBJ2-7; the match to TRBD1 covers 10 bases. CDR3 size: 16 residues. V lost 3 bases, J lost 3 bases, and 8 bases stayed unmatched. In germline, CDR1 is KGHSH, CDR2 LQKENI. The CDR3 reads CASSPAGTGVLYEQYF. As DNA, the CDR3 is TGTGCCAGCTCACCGGCAGGGACAGGGGTCCTCTACGAGCAGTACTTC.

There are many counts of this clone. V is TRBV20-1 and J is TRBJ2-7, with D possibly matching TRBD1 (6 bases). Trimming removed 4 bases from V and 3 bases from J, with 13 bases in between. Looked up from germline, CDR1 is DFQATT and CDR2 is SNEGSKA (reference sequence). The CDR3 covers 13 residues. The CDR3 spells CSATGTLFYEQYF. In DNA, the CDR3 is TGCAGTGCTACCGGGACACTATTCTACGAGCAGTACTTC.

This CDR3 is CSVSTEAPATEAFF. DNA for the CDR3: TGCAGTGTCTCGACTGAAGCCCCCGCCACTGAAGCTTTCTTT. The chain uses TRBV20-1 and TRBJ1-1; no clear D. Germline values: CDR1 DFQATT, CDR2 SNEGSKA (reference sequence). This CDR3 has 14 residues. Trimming left V 7 bases short and J 4 bases short, with 19 bases between.

This chain joins TRBV7-2 and TRBJ1-2, with unresolved D. V dropped 2 bases and J dropped 6 bases, with 13 bases sitting between them. Germline lookup yields CDR1 SGHTA and CDR2 FQGNSA. The CDR3 sequence is 14 residues long. The CDR3 bases are TGTGCCAGCAGCTTATTTGGAGGTTCGCATGGCTACACCTTC. Encoded protein: CASSLFGGSHGYTF.

Ten or more counts support this clone. This chain's CDR3 is CATQPGTSTDTQYF. The CDR3 DNA follows: TGTGCCACCCAACCCGGGACTAGCACAGATACGCAGTATTTT. The rearrangement uses TRBV7-9 and TRBJ2-3; TRBD2 is a possible D gene (6 bases). The CDR3 spans 14 residues. V lost 10 bases and J 0 bases, leaving 14 bases between the germline ends. The V gene's germline CDR1 is SEHNR and CDR2 FQNEAQ (reference sequence). Full variable domain (remainder filled in from reference TRBV7-9 and TRBJ2-3): DTGVSQNPRHKITKRGQNVTFRCDPISEHNRLYWYRQTLGQGPEFLTYFQNEAQLEKSRLLSDRFSAERPKGSFSTLEIQRTEQGDSAMYLCATQPGTSTDTQYFGPGTRLTVL.

There are a few counts of this clone. The V call is TRBV30, the J call TRBJ2-7; either TRBD1 or TRBD2 may fit D (5 bases each). V dropped 3 bases and J dropped 2 bases, with 17 bases sitting between them. The CDR3 consists of 15 residues. Germline-derived CDR1 and CDR2 are GTSNPN and SVGIG (reference sequence). The CDR3 protein is CAWSKGPGPAYEQYF. CDR3 in DNA: TGTGCCTGGAGCAAGGGACCGGGCCCAGCCTACGAGCAGTACTTC.

This clone showed up many times. This rearrangement joins TRBV5-6 to TRBJ2-1, with a tentative D call TRBD2 (5 bases). CDR1 is SGHDT and CDR2 is YYEEEE in the germline V gene. The CDR3 extends over 14 amino acids. Trimming removed 2 bases at V and 8 bases at J, with 14 bases between. CDR3: CASSFPREGHEQFF. In DNA form, the CDR3 reads TGTGCCAGCAGCTTCCCCCGGGAAGGTCATGAGCAGTTCTTC.

This clone appeared many times. This chain uses TRBV20-1 with TRBJ2-5; 8 bases align to TRBD1. Trimming took 5 bases from V and 1 from J; bases not matched to a gene: 3. The CDR3 runs to 13 residues. Germline V gene lookup returns CDR1 DFQATT and CDR2 SNEGSKA (reference sequence). The CDR3 region is CSAWTGTQETQYF. The CDR3 DNA sequence: TGCAGTGCTTGGACAGGGACCCAAGAGACCCAGTACTTC.

This clone was counted ten times or more. The rearrangement joins TRBV7-6 to TRBJ1-5, with D unresolved. V lost 4 bases, J lost 5 bases, and 9 bases lay in between. The CDR3 loop spans 13 amino acids. Germline CDR1 SGHVS, CDR2 FNYEAQ. The DNA of the CDR3 is TGTGCCAGCAGCTCAATGCCGGATCAGCCCCAGCATTTT. This translates into CASSSMPDQPQHF.

This clone has ten or more counts. The chain uses TRBV20-1 and TRBJ1-1; 10 bases fit TRBD1. CDR3 size: 14 residues. CDR1 DFQATT and CDR2 SNEGSKA come from the germline V gene (reference sequence). Trimming removed 6 bases from V and 5 bases from J; junction bases left unmatched: 9. The CDR3 DNA follows: TGCAGTGCGCGAAGACAGGGGGCGAGAACTGAAGCTTTCTTT. It specifies CSARRQGARTEAFF.

There are a few counts of this clone. V is TRBV20-1 and J is TRBJ1-1; D unclear. V lost 3 bases to trimming and J lost 1 base, with 9 bases between them. The CDR3 loop spans 13 amino acids. Per germline, CDR1 DFQATT and CDR2 SNEGSKA (reference sequence). The CDR3 sequence: CSARRPQNTEAFF. The CDR3 DNA sequence: TGCAGTGCTAGGAGGCCCCAGAACACTGAAGCTTTCTTT.

The chain carries TRBV11-2 and TRBJ1-6, with D maybe TRBD1 (5 bases). This CDR3 region has 11 residues. Germline lookup yields CDR1 SGHAT and CDR2 FQNNGV. V shed 6 bases and J shed 14 bases, with 11 bases lying between them. This chain's CDR3 is CASRAGLALHF. The CDR3 nucleotides read TGTGCCAGCAGGGCAGGGTTGGCCCTCCACTTT.

This clone was picked up many times. The rearrangement links TRBV6-1 to TRBJ1-1; D is uncertain. The CDR3 consists of 14 residues. V was pared by 6 bases and J by 9 bases, with 20 bases between. The germline V gene encodes CDR1 MNHNS and CDR2 SASEGT. In DNA, the CDR3 is TGTGCCAGCAGCCCCGACCAGAGGAGCCCGAAAGCTTTCTTT. It specifies CASSPDQRSPKAFF.

This clone was seen a few times. The germline gene is not matched at one end of the junction; a read error may be the cause. V and J are TRBV6-1 and TRBJ1-1; the D is unclear. The germline CDR1 and CDR2 sequences are MNHNS and SASEGT. This CDR3 is 16 amino acids long. The CDR3 is CASSEAYGGRRTEAFF. The CDR3 bases are TGTGCCAGCAGCGAGGCTTACGGAGGGAGGAGGACTGAGGCTTTCTTT.

The chain recombines TRBV3-1 with TRBJ2-7; D call uncertain. V lost 2 bases to trimming and J lost 3 bases, with 5 bases between them. Germline CDR1 LGHDT, CDR2 YNNKEL (reference sequence). The CDR3 is 12 residues long. The CDR3 DNA is TGTGCCAGCAGCCAAAGCAACTACGAGCAGTACTTC. This translates into CASSQSNYEQYF.